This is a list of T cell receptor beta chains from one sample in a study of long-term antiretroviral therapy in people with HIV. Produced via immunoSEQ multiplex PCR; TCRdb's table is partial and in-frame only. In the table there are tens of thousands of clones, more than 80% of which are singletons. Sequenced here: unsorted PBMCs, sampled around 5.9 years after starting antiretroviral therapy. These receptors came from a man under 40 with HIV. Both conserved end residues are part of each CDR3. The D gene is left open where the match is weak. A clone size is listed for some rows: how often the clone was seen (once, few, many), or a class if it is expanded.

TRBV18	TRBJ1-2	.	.	TGTGCCAGCTCACCAGGGTCCGACTATGGCTACACCTTC	CASSPGSDYGYTF
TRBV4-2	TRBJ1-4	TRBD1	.	TGTGCCAGCAGCCAGTCTCACAGGGGGCGCGCTAATGAAAAACTGTTTTTT	CASSQSHRGRANEKLFF
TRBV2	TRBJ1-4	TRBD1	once	TGTGCCACAGGGGGGACAGTTAATGAAAAACTGTTTTTT	CATGGTVNEKLFF
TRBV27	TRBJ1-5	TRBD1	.	TGTGCCAGCAGTTCGGGACAGGGAGGAAGCAATCAGCCCCAGCATTTT	CASSSGQGGSNQPQHF
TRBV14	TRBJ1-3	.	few	TGTGCCAGCAGCCCCTTGGGTCCCGCAGGAGGAAACACCATATATTTT	CASSPLGPAGGNTIYF
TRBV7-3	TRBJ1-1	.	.	TGTGCCAGCAGCTCCTCAGGGCATAACACTGAAGCTTTCTTT	CASSSSGHNTEAFF
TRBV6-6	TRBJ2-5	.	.	TGTGCCAGCAGTCACAGACAGCCACAAGAGACCCAGTACTTC	CASSHRQPQETQYF
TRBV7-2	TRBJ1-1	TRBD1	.	TGTGCCAGCAGCGAGCGGGGACAGGTAAAGGGGGGCACTGAAGCTTTCTTT	CASSERGQVKGGTEAFF
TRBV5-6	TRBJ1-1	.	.	TGTGCCAGCAGCCCCCGGTGGCCGGCCACTGAAGCTTTCTTT	CASSPRWPATEAFF
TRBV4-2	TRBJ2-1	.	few	TGTGCCAGCAGCCAAGTTCTCCCAGGGTTCAATGAGCAGTTCTTC	CASSQVLPGFNEQFF
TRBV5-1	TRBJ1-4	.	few	TGCGCCAGCAGTTCGACCTGGTTCACTAATGAAAAACTGTTTTTT	CASSSTWFTNEKLFF
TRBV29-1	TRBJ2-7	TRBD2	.	TGCAGCGTTGAGGGGGGGAACAGCCGCTACGAGCAGTACTTC	CSVEGGNSRYEQYF
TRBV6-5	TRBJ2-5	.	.	TGTGCCAGCAGTACCTTGGGCACGTTCGGGGAGACCCAGTACTTC	CASSTLGTFGETQYF
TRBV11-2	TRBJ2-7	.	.	TGTGCCAGCAGCCTCGAAAGGGACGGGACCTACGAGCAGTACTTC	CASSLERDGTYEQYF
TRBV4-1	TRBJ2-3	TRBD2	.	TGCGCCAGCACCCGTACCGGGACTAGCGGGAGTGGTGGCACAGATACGCAGTATTTT	CASTRTGTSGSGGTDTQYF
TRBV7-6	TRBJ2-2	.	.	TGTGCCAGCAGCTTCCTTCCCCCCGGAGCAGCTACGTCCCCCGGGGAGCTGTTTTTT	CASSFLPPGAATSPGELFF
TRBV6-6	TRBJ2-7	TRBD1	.	TGTGCCAGCACGGGCGAAAAGGACAGGGCCTACGAGCAGTACTTC	CASTGEKDRAYEQYF
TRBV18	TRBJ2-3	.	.	TGTGCCAGCTCCTGGGGGGCGACAGATACGCAGTATTTT	CASSWGATDTQYF